Shown below are 20 T cell receptor beta chains from a single sample sequenced in a study of CD8+CD57+ T cells in acquired aplastic anemia. Genomic DNA provided the template from which TCR beta VDJ and CDR3 profiles were obtained. TCRdb passed the reads through MiXCR, listing each CDR3 protein once. The sample has hundreds of thousands of distinct CDR3 sequences; about half are singletons. In patients chosen for sequencing, flow cytometry had shown CD8+CD57+ cell expansion. Sequences were obtained from sorted CD4+, CD8+, or CD8+CD57+ T cells (not recorded which) from PBMCs. These receptors originate from a human donor with aplastic anemia.

This sequence joins TRBV20-1 and TRBJ1-2; 8 bases match TRBD1. The J segment lost 4 bases and the V segment lost 0 bases, leaving 1 base of the junction unmatched. The CDR3 runs to 13 residues. CDR1 DFQATT and CDR2 SNEGSKA come from the germline V gene (reference sequence). CDR3 residues: CSARDQGAYGYTF. In nucleotides, the CDR3 is TGCAGTGCTAGAGATCAGGGGGCCTATGGCTACACCTTC.

The chain recombines TRBV20-1 with TRBJ1-6, with D possibly matching TRBD1 (5 bases). Looked up from germline, CDR1 is DFQATT and CDR2 is SNEGSKA (reference sequence). V was trimmed by 1 base and J by 9 bases, leaving 10 bases between them. The CDR3 loop spans 13 amino acids. This CDR3 is CSARVGGGSPLHF. As DNA, the CDR3 is TGCAGTGCTAGAGTCGGGGGAGGTTCACCCCTCCACTTT.

About this clonotype: A much larger clonotype is one base distant, so this may be a read error. The chain joins TRBV6-1 to TRBJ2-3, with unresolved D. Per germline, CDR1 MNHNS and CDR2 SASEGT. CDR3 length: 12 residues. Trimming removed 1 base from V and 5 bases from J, with 4 bases in between. The DNA of the CDR3 is TGTGCCAGCAGTGAAGTAGGAGATACGCAGTATTTT. It encodes CASSEVGDTQYF.

This clonotype has at least ten counts. The CDR3 coding sequence is TGTGCCAGCAGCTTAACCGGGACAGGGCACTACGAGCAGTACTTC. Translation gives CASSLTGTGHYEQYF. The chain uses TRBV7-2 and TRBJ2-7, with 9 bases that match TRBD1. Germline loops: CDR1 SGHTA, CDR2 FQGNSA. The CDR3 is 15 residues long. The V and J ends lost 2 bases and 3 bases, in that order; junction bases with no gene match: 5.

This clonotype showed up many times. The chain joins TRBV7-9 to TRBJ2-1, with no clear D. Germline V lookup: CDR1 SEHNR, CDR2 FQNEAQ (reference sequence). CDR3 size: 11 residues. Trimming cost V 4 bases and J 8 bases, with 6 bases left between them. The chain's CDR3 is CASSSMDEQFF. The CDR3 bases are TGTGCCAGCAGCTCAATGGATGAGCAGTTCTTC.

The V call is TRBV15, the J call TRBJ2-1; D unresolved. The V gene's germline CDR1 is LNHNV and CDR2 YYDKDF (reference sequence). The V end lost 7 bases, the J end lost 0 bases, and 10 bases lay between the germline ends. The CDR3 is made up of 14 amino acids. CDR3 protein: CATKNSASYNEQFF. For the CDR3, the DNA is TGTGCCACCAAAAACAGTGCCTCCTACAATGAGCAGTTCTTC.

This clonotype came up many times. The chain has TRBV5-1 and TRBJ2-1; 8 bases match TRBD1. CDR1 is SGHRS, CDR2 YFSETQ, per germline. The trim removed 4 bases at V and 5 bases at J, leaving 11 bases unmatched. This CDR3 region has 16 residues. CDR3 sequence reads: CASSLQGAQVDNEQFF. CDR3 nucleotide sequence: TGCGCCAGCAGCCTGCAGGGGGCGCAGGTTGACAATGAGCAGTTCTTC.

This clonotype appeared a few times. CDR3: CASSYSQATEKLFF. The CDR3 nucleotides read TGTGCCAGCAGTTACAGCCAGGCCACCGAAAAACTGTTTTTT. J is TRBJ1-4 and V is TRBV6-6; D is unresolved. This CDR3 is 14 amino acids long. The V gene's germline CDR1 is MNHNY and CDR2 SVGAGI (reference sequence). The V and J ends lost 2 bases and 8 bases respectively, with 12 bases between them.

As concerns this clonotype: A junction boundary mismatches the germline segment, possibly from a read error. This chain uses TRBV7-9 with TRBJ1-6; a possible D gene is TRBD1 (6 bases). Germline CDR1 reads SEHNR; CDR2 reads FQNEAQ (reference sequence). The CDR3 covers 16 residues. This CDR3 is CASSLDRGGANSPLHF. CDR3 coding DNA: TGCGCCAGCAGCTTGGATCGCGGGGGCGCAAATTCACCCCTCCACTTT. The full variable domain, completed using reference TRBV7-9 and TRBJ1-6, is DTGVSQNPRHKITKRGQNVTFRCDPISEHNRLYWYRQTLGQGPEFLTYFQNEAQLEKSRLLSDRFSAERPKGSFSTLEIQRTEQGDSAMYLCASSLDRGGANSPLHFGNGTRLTVT.

The chain links TRBV7-2 to TRBJ2-1, with D perhaps TRBD1 or TRBD2 (6 bases each). The germline CDR1 and CDR2 sequences are SGHTA and FQGNSA. This CDR3 comprises 15 residues. Trimming removed 5 bases from V and 7 bases from J, with 18 bases in between. The CDR3 coding sequence is TGTGCCAGCAGCGCCGTTAGCGGAGGGGGGAATGAGCAGTTCTTC. It translates to CASSAVSGGGNEQFF.

Note on this clonotype: The junction departs from germline at one end; a sequencing error may be responsible. The chain combines TRBV4-1 with TRBJ1-4, with D perhaps TRBD1 (6 bases). Per the germline V gene, CDR1 is MGHRA and CDR2 is YSYEKL. The CDR3 totals 15 residues. CDR3 DNA: TGCACCAGCAGCCCAGAAGAGTCAGGGGCTGAAAAACTGTTTTTT. Protein sequence: CTSSPEESGAEKLFF.

The V call is TRBV20-1, the J call TRBJ1-2, with a weak D call TRBD1 (6 bases). The V end lost 1 base, the J end lost 1 base, and 10 bases lay between the germline ends. The CDR3 is made up of 14 amino acids. The germline gives CDR1 DFQATT, CDR2 SNEGSKA (reference sequence). CDR3 DNA sequence: TGCAGTGCTAGAGGACAGGCTCATAACTATGGCTACACCTTC. Amino acids: CSARGQAHNYGYTF.

This clonotype was seen only a few times. It may be a read error: a sequence one base away is much more abundant. This sequence joins TRBV7-9 and TRBJ2-3; unclear D gene. CDR3 length: 11 residues. Per germline, CDR1 SEHNR and CDR2 FQNEAQ (reference sequence). Trimming removed 4 bases from V and 5 bases from J, with 4 bases in between. CDR3 sequence: CASSSEDTQYF. In DNA, the CDR3 is TGTGCCAGCAGCTCAGAAGATACGCAGTATTTT. The whole variable domain, remainder taken from reference TRBV7-9 and TRBJ2-3, is DTGVSQNPRHKITKRGQNVTFRCDPISEHNRLYWYRQTLGQGPEFLTYFQNEAQLEKSRLLSDRFSAERPKGSFSTLEIQRTEQGDSAMYLCASSSEDTQYFGPGTRLTVL.

The chain couples TRBV29-1 to TRBJ1-2, with D hard to call. The CDR3 sequence is 13 residues long. From germline, CDR1 is SQVTM and CDR2 ANQGSEA. The ends were cut back, 4 bases at V and 0 bases at J, with 9 bases in the middle. The CDR3 region has the DNA TGCAGCGTTGGTGGCAGTTCTAACTATGGCTACACCTTC. It encodes CSVGGSSNYGYTF.

The chain joins TRBV20-1 to TRBJ2-5; D possibly uses TRBD1 or TRBD2 (5 bases each). The V and J ends lost 3 bases and 9 bases respectively, with 17 bases between them. The germline gives CDR1 DFQATT, CDR2 SNEGSKA (reference sequence). The CDR3 spans 13 residues. The CDR3 here is CSASVGAYQPQYF. Here the CDR3 DNA reads TGCAGTGCTAGTGTCGGGGCATATCAGCCCCAGTACTTC.

This clonotype was found many times. The chain joins TRBV5-8 to TRBJ2-2, with 8 bases lining up with TRBD2. Per the germline V gene, CDR1 is SGHTS and CDR2 is YDEGEE. The J segment lost 0 bases and the V segment lost 3 bases, leaving 4 bases of the junction unmatched. This CDR3 is 16 amino acids long. The CDR3 DNA follows: TGTGCCAGCAGCTCTCTAGCGGGCACGAACACCGGGGAGCTGTTTTTT. It encodes CASSSLAGTNTGELFF.

This clonotype showed up many times. This chain links TRBV3-1 with TRBJ1-5; perhaps TRBD1 as D (5 bases). The CDR3 covers 15 residues. The V end was cut by 4 bases, the J end by 2 bases, with 12 bases between. CDR1 and CDR2 from the germline V gene are LGHDT and YNNKEL (reference sequence). CDR3 sequence (DNA): TGTGCCAGCAGCCTCGCGGCAGGGCGCAATCAGCCCCAGCATTTT. This translates into CASSLAAGRNQPQHF.

This clonotype was detected ten times or more. This rearrangement joins TRBV6-5 to TRBJ1-2, with D maybe TRBD1 (6 bases). V lost 6 bases and J 4 bases, leaving 18 bases between the germline ends. The CDR3 has 15 residues. Germline V gives CDR1 MNHEY, CDR2 SVGAGI. CDR3 residues: CASSQVPGVSYGYTF. The CDR3 nucleotides read TGTGCCAGCAGCCAGGTCCCAGGGGTGAGCTATGGCTACACCTTC.

Notes on this clonotype: The junction does not match germline at one end; this may be a read error. The rearrangement links TRBV5-1 to TRBJ1-6, with 10 nucleotides matching TRBD1. This CDR3 has 10 residues. CDR1 is SGHRS and CDR2 is YFSETQ in the germline V gene. As DNA, the CDR3 is TGCGCCAGCAGCTTGGGACAGGGGGCGTTT. Amino acid sequence: CASSLGQGAF.

This clonotype turned up a few times. The rearrangement links TRBV2 to TRBJ2-1; TRBD1 aligns across 9 bases. Germline V gene sequence: CDR1 SNHLY, CDR2 FYNNEI. The trim removed 3 bases at V and 1 base at J, leaving 10 bases unmatched. The CDR3 sequence is 18 residues long. DNA of the CDR3: TGTGCCAGCAGTGATCGTAGGCCTGGACAGGGGTCCTACAATGAGCAGTTCTTC. It codes for CASSDRRPGQGSYNEQFF.